This T cell receptor (beta chain) was sequenced for a study of cytomegalovirus exposure and HLA in healthy donors. Points from the study as a whole: Sequencing probably produced one cluster of sequence variants that were highly shared. Presence/absence analyses rested on an assumption that sequencing depth was roughly uniform across donors. As a later analysis showed, several of the most significant clusters appeared to be linked to common viral pathogens.

In germline, CDR1 is MGHRA, CDR2 YSYEKL. This CDR3 is 15 amino acids long. V was shortened by 2 bases and J by 2 bases, with 12 bases between the two germline ends. A multiplex PCR was run with 60 Vbeta primers and 13 Jbeta primers. Libraries were prepared by immunoSEQ multiplex PCR; TCRdb keeps only in-frame clonotypes and omits some of them. The profile shows 150,000 to 200,000 clones, 78% of them singletons. Notes on this clone: The antigen is not known.

The TCR comes from a woman in her 30s in good health and CMV-seropositive. The sample was PBMCs. V usage is TRBV4-1 and J usage is TRBJ2-5; D may be TRBD1 (6 bases). The CDR3 is CASSQLFGTQETQYF. The CDR3, as DNA: TGCGCCAGCAGCCAATTGTTCGGGACACAAGAGACCCAGTACTTC.